These T cell receptor beta chains were read from a single sample in a study of CXCR3-negative and CXCR3-positive naive CD8 T cells. With the 5' RACE reads reprocessed, TCRdb shows one record per CDR3 protein and no DNA. This listing includes some 150,000 distinct CDR3 sequences. The sequenced sample consisted of naive CXCR3+ CD8+ T cells from blood. These receptors were obtained from a human donor in good health. Some clones in this sample may be carry-over from other donors' samples. CDR3s include the opening cysteine and the closing phenylalanine or tryptophan. The order of the fields is V gene, J gene, CDR3 protein.

TRBV7-9	TRBJ2-7	CASSAVVAEQYF
TRBV12-3/TRBV12-4	TRBJ2-3	CASSFNWDTQYF
TRBV7-9	TRBJ2-5	CASSLAYTTTQETQYF
TRBV10-1	TRBJ2-1	CASSEDGVVSSYNEQFF
TRBV7-8	TRBJ1-5	CASSPQGVEGNQPQHF
TRBV6-6	TRBJ2-3	CASTHPALGTDTQYF
TRBV9	TRBJ1-4	CASSVEGGGNEKLFF
TRBV5-1	TRBJ2-1	CASSKTGQEYNEQFF
TRBV28	TRBJ1-1	CASSLSRVTEAFF
TRBV5-1	TRBJ1-4	CASSLAGGQVVGVNEKLFF
TRBV10-3	TRBJ2-7	CAISDPGVSYEQYF
TRBV24-1	TRBJ1-5	CATIDNPYSNQPQHF
TRBV28	TRBJ2-7	CASRRGYEQYF
TRBV20-1	TRBJ2-7	CSAREGSRGPETPNYEQYF
TRBV7-9	TRBJ1-2	CASSKTGVNYGYTF
TRBV4-2	TRBJ1-1	CASSQPRTGGQGTEAFF
TRBV12-3/TRBV12-4	TRBJ2-4	CASSLMGESNIQYF
TRBV15	TRBJ2-2	CATSRAKTSLQPGELFF
TRBV12-3/TRBV12-4	TRBJ1-1	CASSLALGTGGANTEAFF
TRBV7-6	TRBJ2-7	CASSTPKRGVSYEQYF
TRBV2	TRBJ2-7	CAPRRQLSSYEQYF
TRBV28	TRBJ2-5	CASSLQGVVETQYF
TRBV29-1	TRBJ1-2	CSVSVSGLPYGYTF
TRBV27	TRBJ2-1	CASSLSWALAVYNEQFF
TRBV29-1	TRBJ2-5	CSVELYKTQYF
TRBV5-8	TRBJ2-5	CASSFWGPLQETQYF
TRBV4-3	TRBJ2-7	CASNIQVGTYEQYF
TRBV4-1	TRBJ2-1	CASSQATLAGEQFF
TRBV6-2/TRBV6-3	TRBJ2-5	CASSTPHPGSGGAEETQYF
TRBV28	TRBJ2-1	CASSLFPDRGASSYNEQFF
TRBV28	TRBJ1-3	CATTDLPTPYSGNTIYF
TRBV3-1	TRBJ2-5	CASSQDSPSYGREVKETQYF
TRBV6-6	TRBJ2-7	CASSYSPGQLPYEQYF